This T cell receptor beta chain is drawn from a study of blood T cells in healthy people across ages. Study results and limitations: Reliance upon unsorted PBMCs precluded definitive naive versus antigen-experienced comparison. Per million T cells, the diversity of TCR beta decreased roughly linearly as age advanced.

This clonotype was seen a handful of times. Antigen specificity is unknown. Each sample had at least 6 million PBMCs isolated. A second roughly 6 to 11 cycle PCR used barcoded and J-beta primers. Using its own MiXCR run on the 5' RACE reads, TCRdb lists one record per CDR3 protein. The sample carries 1,300,000 or so distinct CDR3 sequences, approximately 60% recorded once. The CDR3 consists of 15 residues. The germline gives CDR1 ENHRY, CDR2 SYGVKD. Trimming left V 0 bases short and J 0 bases short, with 8 bases between. Material for sequencing was blood. This TCR was sampled from a man aged 18-30 years in good health. The chain uses TRBV10-3 and TRBJ1-2; D is ambiguous. CDR3 protein: CAISESTVPNYGYTF. The CDR3 bases are TGTGCCATCAGTGAGTCCACGGTTCCTAACTATGGCTACACCTTC.